This entry is about one T cell receptor beta chain. The data derive from a study of control samples from healthy donors and cancer patients. Germline CDR1 SGHRS, CDR2 YFSETQ. V was trimmed by 0 bases and J by 7 bases, leaving 10 bases between them. This CDR3 region has 14 residues. Only in-frame clones appear in the TCRdb table, and some are missing; sequencing was by immunoSEQ multiplex PCR. Altogether fewer than 200,000 clones are present, 80% to 95% being singletons, with the ten largest covering 4.1%. The chain uses TRBV5-1 and TRBJ1-4; D gene unclear. This clonotype originated in a woman in her fifties or sixties in good health. Source material: blood. The CDR3 spells CASSLGDHGEKLFF. For the CDR3, the DNA is TGCGCCAGCAGCTTGGGAGATCATGGTGAAAAACTGTTTTTT.